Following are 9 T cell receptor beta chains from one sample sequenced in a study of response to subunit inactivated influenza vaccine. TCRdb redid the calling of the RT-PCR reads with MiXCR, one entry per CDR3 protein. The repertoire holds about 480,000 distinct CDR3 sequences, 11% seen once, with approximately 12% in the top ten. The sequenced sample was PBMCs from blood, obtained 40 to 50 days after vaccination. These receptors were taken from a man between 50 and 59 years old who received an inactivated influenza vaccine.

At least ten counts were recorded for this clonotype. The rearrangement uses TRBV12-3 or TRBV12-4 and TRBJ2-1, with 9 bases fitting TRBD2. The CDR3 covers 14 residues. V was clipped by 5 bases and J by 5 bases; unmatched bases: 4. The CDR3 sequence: CASSPGLANNEQFF. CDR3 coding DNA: TGTGCCAGCAGTCCGGGACTAGCTAACAATGAGCAGTTCTTC.

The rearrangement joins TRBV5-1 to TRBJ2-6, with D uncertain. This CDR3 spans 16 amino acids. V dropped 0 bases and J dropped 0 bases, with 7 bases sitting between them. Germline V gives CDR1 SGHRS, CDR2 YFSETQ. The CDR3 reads CASSLERVSGANVLTF. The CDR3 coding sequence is TGCGCCAGCAGCTTGGAGAGAGTCTCTGGGGCCAACGTCCTGACTTTC.

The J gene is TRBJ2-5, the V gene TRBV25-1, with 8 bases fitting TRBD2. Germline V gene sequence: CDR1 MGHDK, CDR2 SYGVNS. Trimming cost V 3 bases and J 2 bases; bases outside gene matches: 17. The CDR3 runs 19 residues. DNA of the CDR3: TGTGCCAGCAGTGATCCGCTGGGAGCGGGGGCCCCCCCTCAAGAGACCCAGTACTTC. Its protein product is CASSDPLGAGAPPQETQYF.

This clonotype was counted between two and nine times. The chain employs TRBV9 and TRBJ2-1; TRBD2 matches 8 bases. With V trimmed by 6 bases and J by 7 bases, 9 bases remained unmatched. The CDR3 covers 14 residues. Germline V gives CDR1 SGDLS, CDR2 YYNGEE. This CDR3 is CASKPGPGGNEQFF. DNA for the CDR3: TGTGCCAGCAAACCGGGACCGGGAGGGAATGAGCAGTTCTTC.

CDR3 sequence reads: CASSIHNTDTQYF. The CDR3 DNA is TGCGCCAGCAGCATCCACAATACAGATACGCAGTATTTT. The rearrangement links TRBV5-1 to TRBJ2-3; D call uncertain. Germline CDR1 is SGHRS and CDR2 is YFSETQ. The V end was cut by 4 bases, the J end by 3 bases, with 9 bases between. This CDR3 spans 13 amino acids.

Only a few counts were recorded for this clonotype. CDR3 nucleotide sequence: TGTGCCAGCAGCGTGACTAGCGGGAGTCTAAATGAGCAGTTCTTC. It is translated as CASSVTSGSLNEQFF. The chain links TRBV6-1 to TRBJ2-1; 12 nucleotides agree with TRBD2. Germline CDR1 MNHNS, CDR2 SASEGT. This CDR3 is built from 15 residues. The junction had 7 bases not matched to a gene; V was cut back by 6 bases and J by 7 bases.

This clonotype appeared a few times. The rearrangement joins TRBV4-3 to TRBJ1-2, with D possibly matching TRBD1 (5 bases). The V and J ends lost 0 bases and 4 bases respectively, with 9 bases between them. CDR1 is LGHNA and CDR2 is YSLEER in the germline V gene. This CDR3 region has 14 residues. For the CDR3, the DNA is TGCGCCAGCAGCCAAGATATGGGGACCTATGGCTACACCTTC. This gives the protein CASSQDMGTYGYTF.

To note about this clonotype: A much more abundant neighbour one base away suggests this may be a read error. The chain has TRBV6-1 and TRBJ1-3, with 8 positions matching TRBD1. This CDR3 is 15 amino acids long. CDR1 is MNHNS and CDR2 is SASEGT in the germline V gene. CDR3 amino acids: CASSTRGLSVNTIYF. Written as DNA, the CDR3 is TGTGCCAGCAGCACCAGGGGGCTCTCTGTAAACACCATATATTTT.

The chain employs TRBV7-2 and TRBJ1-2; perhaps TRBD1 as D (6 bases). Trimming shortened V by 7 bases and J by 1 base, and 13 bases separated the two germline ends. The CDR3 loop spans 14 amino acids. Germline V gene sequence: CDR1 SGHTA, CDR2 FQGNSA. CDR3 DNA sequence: TGTGCCAGCACCCCGACAGGAAATAACTATGGCTACACCTTC. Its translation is CASTPTGNNYGYTF.